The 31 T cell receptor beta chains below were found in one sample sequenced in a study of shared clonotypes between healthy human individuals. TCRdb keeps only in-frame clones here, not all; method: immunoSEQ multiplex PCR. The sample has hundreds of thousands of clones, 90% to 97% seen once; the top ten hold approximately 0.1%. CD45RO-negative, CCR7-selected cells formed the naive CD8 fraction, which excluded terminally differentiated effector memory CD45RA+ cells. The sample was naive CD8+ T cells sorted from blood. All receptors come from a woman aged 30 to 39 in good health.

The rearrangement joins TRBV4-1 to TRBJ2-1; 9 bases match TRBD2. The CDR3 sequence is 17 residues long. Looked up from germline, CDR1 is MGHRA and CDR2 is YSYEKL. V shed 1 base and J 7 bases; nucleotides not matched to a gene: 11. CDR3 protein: CASSQGPHSGSTNEQFF. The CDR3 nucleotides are TGCGCCAGCAGCCAAGGGCCACATAGCGGGAGTACTAATGAGCAGTTCTTC.

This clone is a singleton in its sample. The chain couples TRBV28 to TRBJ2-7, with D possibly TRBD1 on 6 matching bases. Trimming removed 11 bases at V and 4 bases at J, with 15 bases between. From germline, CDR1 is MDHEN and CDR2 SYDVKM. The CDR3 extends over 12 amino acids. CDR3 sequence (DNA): TGTGCCGTTTCGGACAGTCATTACGAGCAGTACTTC. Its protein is CAVSDSHYEQYF.

CDR3 region: CARGQSHAVDSPLHF. CDR3 sequence (DNA): TGTGCCAGGGGACAGAGCCACGCGGTGGATTCACCCCTCCACTTT. The chain is built from TRBV5-4 and TRBJ1-6; 7 positions match TRBD1. Trimming took 8 bases from V and 8 from J; bases not matched to a gene: 13. Germline CDR1 and CDR2: SGHNT and YYREEE (reference sequence). The CDR3 loop spans 15 amino acids. Full variable domain (rest looked up from reference TRBV5-4 and TRBJ1-6): ETGVTQSPTHLIKTRGQQVTLRCSSQSGHNTVSWYQQALGQGPQFIFQYYREEENGRGNFPPRFSGLQFPNYSSELNVNALELDDSALYLCARGQSHAVDSPLHFGNGTRLTVT.

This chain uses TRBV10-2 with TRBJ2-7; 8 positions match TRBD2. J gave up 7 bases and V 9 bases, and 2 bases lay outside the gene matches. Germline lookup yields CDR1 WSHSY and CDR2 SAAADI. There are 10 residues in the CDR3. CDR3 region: CASRGGEQYF. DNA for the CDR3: TGCGCCAGTCGGGGGGGGGAGCAGTACTTC.

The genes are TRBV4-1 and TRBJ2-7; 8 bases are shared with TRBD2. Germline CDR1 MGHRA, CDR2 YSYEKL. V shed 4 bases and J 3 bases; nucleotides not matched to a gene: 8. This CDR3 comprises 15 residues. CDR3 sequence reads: CASSPGPGGVYEQYF. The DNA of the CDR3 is TGCGCCAGCAGCCCCGGACCGGGAGGGGTCTACGAGCAGTACTTC.

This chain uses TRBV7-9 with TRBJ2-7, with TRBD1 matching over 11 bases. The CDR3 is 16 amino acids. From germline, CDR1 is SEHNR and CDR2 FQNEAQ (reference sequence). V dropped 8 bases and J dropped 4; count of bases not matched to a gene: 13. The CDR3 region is CASESRDRGVFYEQYF. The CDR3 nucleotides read TGTGCCAGCGAGAGCAGGGACAGGGGGGTTTTTTACGAGCAGTACTTC.

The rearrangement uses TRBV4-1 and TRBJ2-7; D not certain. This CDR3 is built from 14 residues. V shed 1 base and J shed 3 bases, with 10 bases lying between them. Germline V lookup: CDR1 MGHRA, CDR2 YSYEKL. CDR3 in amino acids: CASSQGTRNYEQYF. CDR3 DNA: TGCGCCAGCAGCCAAGGAACTCGTAACTACGAGCAGTACTTC.

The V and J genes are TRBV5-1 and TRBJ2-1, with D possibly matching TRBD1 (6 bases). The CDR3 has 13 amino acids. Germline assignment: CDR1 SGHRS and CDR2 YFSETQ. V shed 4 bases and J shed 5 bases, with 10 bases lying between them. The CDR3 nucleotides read TGCGCCAGCAGCGCCCGGGACAACAATGAGCAGTTCTTC. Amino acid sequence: CASSARDNNEQFF. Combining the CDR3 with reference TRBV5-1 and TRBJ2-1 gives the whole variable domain KAGVTQTPRYLIKTRGQQVTLSCSPISGHRSVSWYQQTPGQGLQFLFEYFSETQRNKGNFPGRFSGRQFSNSRSEMNVSTLELGDSALYLCASSARDNNEQFFGPGTRLTVL.

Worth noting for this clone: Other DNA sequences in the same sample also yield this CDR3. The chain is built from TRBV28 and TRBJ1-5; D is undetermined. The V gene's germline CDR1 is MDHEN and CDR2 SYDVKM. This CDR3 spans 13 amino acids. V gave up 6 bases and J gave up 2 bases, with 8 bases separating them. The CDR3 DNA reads TGTGCCAGCAGGGATGCGGGCAATCAGCCCCAGCATTTT. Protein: CASRDAGNQPQHF.

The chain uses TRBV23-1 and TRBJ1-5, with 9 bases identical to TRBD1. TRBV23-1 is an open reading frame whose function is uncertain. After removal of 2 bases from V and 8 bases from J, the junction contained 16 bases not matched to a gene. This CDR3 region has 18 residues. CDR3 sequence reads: CASSQPRNGQGPREPQHF. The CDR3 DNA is TGCGCCAGCAGTCAACCCAGGAACGGACAGGGGCCACGCGAGCCCCAGCATTTT.

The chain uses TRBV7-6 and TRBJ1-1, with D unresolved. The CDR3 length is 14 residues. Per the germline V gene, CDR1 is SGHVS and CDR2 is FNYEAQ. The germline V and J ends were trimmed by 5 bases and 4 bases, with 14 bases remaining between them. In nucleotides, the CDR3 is TGTGCCAGCAGCCGAATTGGCGAAGTCACTGAAGCTTTCTTT. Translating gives CASSRIGEVTEAFF.

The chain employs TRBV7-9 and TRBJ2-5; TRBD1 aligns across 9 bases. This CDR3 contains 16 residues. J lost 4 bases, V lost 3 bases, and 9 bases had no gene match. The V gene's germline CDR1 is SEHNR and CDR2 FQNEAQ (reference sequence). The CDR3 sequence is CASSLSYTGGGETQYF. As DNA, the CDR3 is TGTGCCAGCAGCTTGTCCTATACAGGGGGCGGAGAGACCCAGTACTTC.

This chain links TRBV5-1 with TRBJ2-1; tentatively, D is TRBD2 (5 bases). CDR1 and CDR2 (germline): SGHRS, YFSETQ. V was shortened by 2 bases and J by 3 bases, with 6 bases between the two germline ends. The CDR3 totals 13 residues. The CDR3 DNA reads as TGCGCCAGCAGCTTCGGGGACTACAATGAGCAGTTCTTC. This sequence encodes CASSFGDYNEQFF.

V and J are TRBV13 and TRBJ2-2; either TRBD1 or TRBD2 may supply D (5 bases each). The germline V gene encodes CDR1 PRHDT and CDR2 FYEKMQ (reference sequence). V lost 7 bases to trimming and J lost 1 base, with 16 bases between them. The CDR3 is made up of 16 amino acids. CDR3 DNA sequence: TGTGCCAGCACCTATCGGGGACCTCTGAACACCGGGGAGCTGTTTTTT. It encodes CASTYRGPLNTGELFF.

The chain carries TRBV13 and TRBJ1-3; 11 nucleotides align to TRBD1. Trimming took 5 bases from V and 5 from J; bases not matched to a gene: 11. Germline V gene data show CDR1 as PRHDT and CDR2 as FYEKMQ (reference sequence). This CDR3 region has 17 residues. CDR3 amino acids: CASSETGTGGIRNTIYF. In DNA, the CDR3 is TGTGCCAGCAGCGAAACCGGGACAGGGGGTATCAGAAACACCATATATTTT.

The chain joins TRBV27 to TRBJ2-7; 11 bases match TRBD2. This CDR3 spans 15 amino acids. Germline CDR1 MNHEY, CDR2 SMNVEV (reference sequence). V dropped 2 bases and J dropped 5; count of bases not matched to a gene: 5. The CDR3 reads CASSLLTSGSHEQYF. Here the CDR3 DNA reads TGTGCCAGCAGTTTACTAACTAGCGGGAGCCACGAGCAGTACTTC.

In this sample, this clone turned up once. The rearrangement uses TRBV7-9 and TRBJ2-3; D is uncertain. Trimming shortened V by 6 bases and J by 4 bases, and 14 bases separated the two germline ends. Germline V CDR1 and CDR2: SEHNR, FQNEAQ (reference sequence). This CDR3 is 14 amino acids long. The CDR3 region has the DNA TGTGCCAGCAGTCTATTGTGGGCCGCAGATACGCAGTATTTT. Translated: CASSLLWAADTQYF.

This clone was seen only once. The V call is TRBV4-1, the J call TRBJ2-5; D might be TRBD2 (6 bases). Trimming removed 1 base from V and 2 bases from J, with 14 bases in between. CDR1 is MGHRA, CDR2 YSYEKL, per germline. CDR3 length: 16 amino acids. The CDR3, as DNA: TGCGCCAGCAGCCAAGTTGGAGGGCCCTATCAAGAGACCCAGTACTTC. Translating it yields CASSQVGGPYQETQYF.

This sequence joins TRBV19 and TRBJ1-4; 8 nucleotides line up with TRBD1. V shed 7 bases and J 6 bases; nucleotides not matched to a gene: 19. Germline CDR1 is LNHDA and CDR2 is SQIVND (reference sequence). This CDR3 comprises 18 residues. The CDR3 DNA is TGTGCCAGTACTATTTCCGGGACAGGTACCGGGAGGCATGAAAAACTGTTTTTT. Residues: CASTISGTGTGRHEKLFF.

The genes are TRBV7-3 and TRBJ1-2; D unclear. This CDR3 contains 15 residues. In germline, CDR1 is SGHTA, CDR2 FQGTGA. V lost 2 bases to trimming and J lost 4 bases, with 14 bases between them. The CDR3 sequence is CASSLWRELGYGYTF. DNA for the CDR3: TGTGCCAGCAGCTTATGGAGGGAACTCGGCTATGGCTACACCTTC.

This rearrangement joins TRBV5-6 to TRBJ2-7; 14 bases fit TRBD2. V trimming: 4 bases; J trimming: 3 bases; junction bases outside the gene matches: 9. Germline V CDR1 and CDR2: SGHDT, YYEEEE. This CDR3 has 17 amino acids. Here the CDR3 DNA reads TGTGCCAGCAGCGGGGGACTAGCGGGAGTAGGGGACTACGAGCAGTACTTC. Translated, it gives CASSGGLAGVGDYEQYF.

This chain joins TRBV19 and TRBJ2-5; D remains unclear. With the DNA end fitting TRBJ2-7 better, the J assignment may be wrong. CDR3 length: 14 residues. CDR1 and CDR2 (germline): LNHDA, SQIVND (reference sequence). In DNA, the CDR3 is TGTGCCAGTAGTATGCTTACTACTTCCTACGAGCAGTACTTC. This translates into CASSMLTTSYEQYF.

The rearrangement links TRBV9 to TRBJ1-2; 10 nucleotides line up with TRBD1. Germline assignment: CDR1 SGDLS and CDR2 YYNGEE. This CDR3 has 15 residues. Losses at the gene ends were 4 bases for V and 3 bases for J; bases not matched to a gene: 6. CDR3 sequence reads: CASSSGTGVYYGYTF. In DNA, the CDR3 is TGTGCCAGCAGCTCGGGGACAGGGGTCTACTATGGCTACACCTTC.

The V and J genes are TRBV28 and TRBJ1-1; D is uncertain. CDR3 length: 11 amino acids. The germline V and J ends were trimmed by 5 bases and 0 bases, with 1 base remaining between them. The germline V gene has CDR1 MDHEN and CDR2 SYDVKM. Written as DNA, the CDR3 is TGTGCCAGCAGTATGAACACTGAAGCTTTCTTT. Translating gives CASSMNTEAFF.

CDR3 nucleotides: TGTGCCAGCAGTTTAACGCGAGGCTGGCCCCAGCATTTT. The encoded protein is CASSLTRGWPQHF. The V call is TRBV27, the J call TRBJ1-5; D uncertain. CDR1 MNHEY and CDR2 SMNVEV come from the germline V gene (reference sequence). Trimming took 2 bases from V and 9 from J, leaving 11 bases between them. There are 13 residues in the CDR3.

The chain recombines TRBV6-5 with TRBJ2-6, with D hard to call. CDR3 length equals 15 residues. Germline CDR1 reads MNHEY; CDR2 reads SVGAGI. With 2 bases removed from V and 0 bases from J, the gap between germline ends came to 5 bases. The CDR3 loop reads CASSYGISGANVLTF. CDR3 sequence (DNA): TGTGCCAGCAGTTACGGGATCTCTGGGGCCAACGTCCTGACTTTC.

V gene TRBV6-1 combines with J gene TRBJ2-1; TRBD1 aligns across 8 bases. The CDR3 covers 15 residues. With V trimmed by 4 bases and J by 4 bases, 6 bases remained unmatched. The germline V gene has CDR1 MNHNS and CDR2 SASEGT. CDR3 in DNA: TGTGCCAGCAGTGGATTAACAGGGGGGTACAATGAGCAGTTCTTC. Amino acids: CASSGLTGGYNEQFF.

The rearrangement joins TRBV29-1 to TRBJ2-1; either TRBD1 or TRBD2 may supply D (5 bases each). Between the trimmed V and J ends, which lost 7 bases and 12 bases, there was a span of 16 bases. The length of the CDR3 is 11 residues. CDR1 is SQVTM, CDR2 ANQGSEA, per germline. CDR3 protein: CSAEQRGVQFF. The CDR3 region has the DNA TGCAGCGCCGAGCAGAGGGGTGTGCAGTTCTTC.

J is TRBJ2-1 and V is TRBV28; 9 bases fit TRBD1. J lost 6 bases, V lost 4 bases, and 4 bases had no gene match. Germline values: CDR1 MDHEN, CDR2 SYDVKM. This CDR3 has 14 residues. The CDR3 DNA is TGTGCCAGCAGTTACAGGGGGCTCCTCAATGAGCAGTTCTTC. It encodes CASSYRGLLNEQFF.

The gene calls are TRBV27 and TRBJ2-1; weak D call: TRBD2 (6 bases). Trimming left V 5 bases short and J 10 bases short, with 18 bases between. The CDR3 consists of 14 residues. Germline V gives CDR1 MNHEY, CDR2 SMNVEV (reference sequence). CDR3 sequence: CASSPSGEISEQFF. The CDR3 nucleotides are TGTGCCAGCAGTCCATCGGGAGAGATATCAGAGCAGTTCTTC.

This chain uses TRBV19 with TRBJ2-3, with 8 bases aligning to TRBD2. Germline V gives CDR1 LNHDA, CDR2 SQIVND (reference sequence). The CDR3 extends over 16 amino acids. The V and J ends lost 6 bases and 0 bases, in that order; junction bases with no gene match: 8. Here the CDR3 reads CASSIRVAGSTDTQYF. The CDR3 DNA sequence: TGTGCCAGTAGCATCCGGGTAGCGGGAAGCACAGATACGCAGTATTTT.